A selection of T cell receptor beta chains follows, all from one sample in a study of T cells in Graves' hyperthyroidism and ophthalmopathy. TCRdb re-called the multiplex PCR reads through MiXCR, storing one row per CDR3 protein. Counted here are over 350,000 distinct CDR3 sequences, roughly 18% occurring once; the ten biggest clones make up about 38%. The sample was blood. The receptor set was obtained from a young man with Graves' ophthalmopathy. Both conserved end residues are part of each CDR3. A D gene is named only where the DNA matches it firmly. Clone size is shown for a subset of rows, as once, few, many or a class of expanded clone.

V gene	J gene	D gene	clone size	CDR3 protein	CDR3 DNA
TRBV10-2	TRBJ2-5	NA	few	CASTVLDPESGETQYF	TGCGCCAGCACTGTTTTGGACCCCGAATCCGGGGAGACCCAGTACTTC
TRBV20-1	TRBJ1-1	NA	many	CSAGGTTEAFF	TGCAGTGCGGGGGGGACCACTGAAGCTTTCTTT
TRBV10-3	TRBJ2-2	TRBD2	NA	CASARLAADNTGELFF	TGTGCCAGCGCCCGACTAGCGGCTGACAACACCGGGGAGCTGTTTTTT
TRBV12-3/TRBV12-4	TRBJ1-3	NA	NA	CATGPAIYF	TGTGCCACCGGTCCTGCCATATATTTT
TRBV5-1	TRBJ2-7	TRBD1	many	CASSSEQTGAHEQYF	TGCGCCAGCAGCTCCGAGCAGACAGGGGCCCACGAGCAGTACTTC
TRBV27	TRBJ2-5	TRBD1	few	CASRLSARDRGQETQYF	TGTGCCAGCAGGCTCAGTGCGAGGGACAGGGGCCAAGAGACCCAGTACTTC
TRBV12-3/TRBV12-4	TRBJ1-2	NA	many	CASSLGASIEYYAFGYTF	TGTGCCAGCAGTTTAGGCGCCTCCATCGAATACTATGCATTTGGCTACACCTTC
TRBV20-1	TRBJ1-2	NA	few	CSASKGFPNGYTF	TGCAGTGCTAGCAAGGGTTTTCCTAATGGCTACACCTTC
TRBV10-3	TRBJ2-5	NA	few	CAIAEPQETQYF	TGTGCCATCGCAGAGCCTCAAGAGACCCAGTACTTC
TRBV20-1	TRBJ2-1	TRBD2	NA	CSAIGLAVVTYNEQFF	TGCAGTGCTATTGGACTAGCAGTGGTCACCTACAATGAGCAGTTCTTC
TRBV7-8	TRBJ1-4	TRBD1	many	CASSLRQGVNEKLFF	TGTGCCAGCAGCTTACGGCAGGGGGTTAATGAAAAACTGTTTTTT
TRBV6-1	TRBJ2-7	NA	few	CASMGRRSDSYEQYF	TGTGCCAGCATGGGGCGGAGGAGCGACTCCTACGAGCAGTACTTC
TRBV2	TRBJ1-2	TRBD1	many	CASSEQGQVYGYTF	TGTGCCAGCAGTGAACAGGGACAGGTCTATGGCTACACCTTC
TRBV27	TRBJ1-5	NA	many	CASSNGLGQPQHF	TGTGCCAGCAGTAATGGCTTAGGGCAGCCCCAGCATTTT
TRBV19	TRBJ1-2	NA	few	CASSSAGRGGYTF	TGTGCCAGTAGTTCGGCAGGGCGAGGTGGCTACACCTTC
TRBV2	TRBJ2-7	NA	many	CASSGDGRELYEQYF	TGTGCCAGCAGTGGGGACGGCCGTGAACTCTACGAGCAGTACTTC
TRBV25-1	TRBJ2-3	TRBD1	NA	CASSEFPGQGGSDTQYF	TGTGCCAGCAGTGAATTTCCAGGACAGGGAGGATCAGATACGCAGTATTTT
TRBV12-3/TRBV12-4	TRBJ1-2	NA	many	CASNPWDNYGYTF	TGTGCCAGCAATCCGTGGGATAACTATGGCTACACCTTC
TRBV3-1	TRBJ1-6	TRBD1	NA	CASSQGQGGQSSYNSPLHF	TGTGCCAGCAGCCAAGGACAGGGGGGGCAGAGCTCCTATAATTCACCCCTCCACTTT
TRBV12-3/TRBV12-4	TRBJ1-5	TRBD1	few	CASSPRQGGYSNQPQHF	TGTGCCAGCAGCCCCCGACAGGGGGGATATAGCAATCAGCCCCAGCATTTT
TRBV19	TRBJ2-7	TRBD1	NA	CASSPRTGGMREQYF	TGTGCCAGTAGTCCCCGGACAGGGGGCATGCGGGAGCAGTACTTC
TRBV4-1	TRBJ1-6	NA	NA	CASSQDPAAYNSPLHF	TGCGCCAGCAGCCAGGACCCCGCCGCGTATAATTCACCCCTCCACTTT
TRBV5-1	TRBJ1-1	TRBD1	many	CASSPQGQGGTEAFF	TGCGCCAGCAGCCCTCAGGGACAGGGAGGCACTGAAGCTTTCTTT
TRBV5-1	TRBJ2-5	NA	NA	CASSLETADPETQYF	TGCGCCAGCAGCTTGGAAACGGCGGACCCAGAGACCCAGTACTTC
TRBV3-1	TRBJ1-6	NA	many	CASSHQDHLYNSPLHF	TGTGCCAGCAGCCATCAAGATCATTTGTACAATTCACCCCTCCACTTT
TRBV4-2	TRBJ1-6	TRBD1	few	CASSQEQGNSPLHF	TGTGCCAGCAGCCAAGAACAGGGGAATTCACCCCTCCACTTT
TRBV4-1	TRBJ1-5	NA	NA	CASSRGRGFGNQPQHF	TGCGCCAGCAGCCGAGGCCGGGGGTTTGGAAATCAGCCCCAGCATTTT